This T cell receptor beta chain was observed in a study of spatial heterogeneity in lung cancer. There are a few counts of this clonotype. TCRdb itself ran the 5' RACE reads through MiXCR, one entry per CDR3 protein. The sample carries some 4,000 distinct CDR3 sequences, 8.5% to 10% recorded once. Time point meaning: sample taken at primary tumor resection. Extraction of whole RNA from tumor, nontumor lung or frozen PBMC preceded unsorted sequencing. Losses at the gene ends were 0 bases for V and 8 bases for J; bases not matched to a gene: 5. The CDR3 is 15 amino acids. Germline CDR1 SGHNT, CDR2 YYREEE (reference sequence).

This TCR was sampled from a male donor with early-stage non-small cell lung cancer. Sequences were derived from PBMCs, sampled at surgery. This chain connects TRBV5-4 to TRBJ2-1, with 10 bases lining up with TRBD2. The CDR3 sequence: CASSLAVSGGDEQFF. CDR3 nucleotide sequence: TGTGCCAGCAGCTTGGCCGTAAGCGGGGGGGATGAGCAGTTCTTC.